The present entry profiles one T cell receptor beta chain with its context. Its antigen is not identified. The CDR3 has 15 residues. Deletions cut 4 bases from V and 2 bases from J, with 15 bases between. Germline CDR1 reads SGHRS; CDR2 reads YFSETQ. This specimen comes from a study of CD8 T cells in ankylosing spondylitis. Study-level results: Before this, some motif variants had been reported in reactive arthritis synovial fluid and blood. What seemed typical of ankylosing spondylitis blood was a TCR beta motif built from roughly 8 highly homologous variants. The authors reported significant enrichment of disease-linked clones in matched ankylosing spondylitis synovial fluid.

Quantitative 5'-RACE with molecular barcodes was used to make the TCR beta libraries. One entry per CDR3 protein results from TCRdb running MiXCR on the 5' RACE reads. The top ten hold roughly 4.2% of the sample, which has approximately 250,000 distinct CDR3 sequences, roughly 32% seen once. This clonotype was sampled from a male donor with ankylosing spondylitis or in good health (not recorded which). Sequenced sample: blood, either unsorted or a sorted T cell fraction (not recorded which). The J gene is TRBJ1-2, the V gene TRBV5-1, with D possibly matching TRBD1 (5 bases). The CDR3 sequence: CASSSQGSANYGYTF. The CDR3 bases are TGCGCCAGCAGCAGCCAGGGTTCGGCCAACTATGGCTACACCTTC.